This T cell receptor (beta chain) was observed in a study of blood T cell repertoires in COVID-19. The length of the CDR3 is 14 residues. CDR1 is SQVTM, CDR2 ANQGSEA, per germline. The V gene lost 5 bases and the J gene lost 5 bases, with 15 bases spanning the gap. Authors' processing steps: Nucleated cell number was recorded as an estimate derived from reference gene primer amplification. Sequencing was performed with immunoSEQ multiplex PCR; in TCRdb, only in-frame clones are kept and a portion is missing. D and trimming were read from the DNA, whereas the V and J calls and clone size are those reported in that table. The sample lists 55,000 to 70,000 clones, around 84% occurring once.

The TCR comes from a man between 50 and 59 years old with acute or convalescent COVID-19. V and J are TRBV29-1 and TRBJ1-4; possible D gene TRBD1, 6 bases. Sequencing was done on a sample of peripheral blood. The CDR3 region is CSVITGRGNEKLFF. DNA of the CDR3: TGCAGCGTTATCACAGGGAGGGGGAATGAAAAACTGTTTTTT.